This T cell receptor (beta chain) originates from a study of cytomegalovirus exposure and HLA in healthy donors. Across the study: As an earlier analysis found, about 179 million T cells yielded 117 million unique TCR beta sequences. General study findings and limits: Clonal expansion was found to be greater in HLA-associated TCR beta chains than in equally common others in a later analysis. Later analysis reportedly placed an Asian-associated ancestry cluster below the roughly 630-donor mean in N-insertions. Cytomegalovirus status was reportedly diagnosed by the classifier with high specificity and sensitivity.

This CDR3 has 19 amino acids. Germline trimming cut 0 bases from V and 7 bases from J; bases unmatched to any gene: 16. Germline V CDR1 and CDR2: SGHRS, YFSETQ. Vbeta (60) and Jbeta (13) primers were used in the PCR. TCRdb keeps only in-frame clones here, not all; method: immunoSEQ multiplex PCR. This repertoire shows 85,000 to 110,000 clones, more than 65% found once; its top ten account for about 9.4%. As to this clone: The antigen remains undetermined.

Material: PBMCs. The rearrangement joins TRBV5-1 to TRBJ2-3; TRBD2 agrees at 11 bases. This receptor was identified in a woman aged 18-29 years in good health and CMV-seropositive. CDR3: CASSLVAATSGSLGNTQYF. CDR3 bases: TGCGCCAGCAGCTTGGTTGCGGCAACTAGCGGGAGTCTGGGAAATACGCAGTATTTT.